This T cell receptor (beta chain) appears in the sequencing data of a study of CD8 T cells in ankylosing spondylitis. Study-level results: Relatively rare in peripheral blood, disease-linked clones were also CD8+. Seven or eight highly homologous variants made up a TCR beta motif, and this motif appeared characteristic of ankylosing spondylitis blood.

Germline V gene data show CDR1 as DFQATT and CDR2 as SNEGSKA (reference sequence). This CDR3 is 15 amino acids long. Trimming left V 3 bases short and J 0 bases short, with 12 bases between. Scientists made TCR beta libraries using quantitative 5'-RACE with molecular barcodes. TCRdb ran MiXCR on the 5' RACE reads and lists one entry per CDR3 protein. The sample shows more than 400,000 distinct CDR3 sequences, less than 6% of them seen only once. This clonotype was picked up many times. Its matching antigen is unknown. Sequenced: blood, either unsorted or a sorted T cell fraction (not recorded which). This receptor was obtained from a male donor with ankylosing spondylitis. This chain uses TRBV20-1 with TRBJ1-5, with a weak D call TRBD1 (5 bases). The CDR3 here is CSARWGLNSNQPQHF. CDR3 in DNA: TGCAGTGCTAGGTGGGGACTGAATAGCAATCAGCCCCAGCATTTT.